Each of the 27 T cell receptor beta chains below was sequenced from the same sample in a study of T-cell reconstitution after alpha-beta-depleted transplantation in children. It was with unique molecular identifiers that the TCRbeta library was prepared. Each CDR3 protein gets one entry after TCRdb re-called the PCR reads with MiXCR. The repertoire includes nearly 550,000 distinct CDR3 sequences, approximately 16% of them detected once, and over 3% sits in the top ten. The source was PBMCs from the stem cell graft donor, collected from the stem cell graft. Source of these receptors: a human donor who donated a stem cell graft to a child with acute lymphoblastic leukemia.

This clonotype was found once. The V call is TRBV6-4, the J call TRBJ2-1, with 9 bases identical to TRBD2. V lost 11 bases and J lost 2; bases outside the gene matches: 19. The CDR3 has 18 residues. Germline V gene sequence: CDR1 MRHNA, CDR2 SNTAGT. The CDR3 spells CACCFLVLAGHAYNEQFF. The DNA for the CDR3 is TGTGCCTGCTGTTTTCTCGTTCTAGCGGGACACGCCTACAATGAGCAGTTCTTC.

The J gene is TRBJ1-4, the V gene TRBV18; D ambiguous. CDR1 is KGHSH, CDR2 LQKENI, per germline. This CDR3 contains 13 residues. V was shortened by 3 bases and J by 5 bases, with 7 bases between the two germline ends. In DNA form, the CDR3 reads TGTGCCAGCTCACCTAACTTGAATGAAAAACTGTTTTTT. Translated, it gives CASSPNLNEKLFF.

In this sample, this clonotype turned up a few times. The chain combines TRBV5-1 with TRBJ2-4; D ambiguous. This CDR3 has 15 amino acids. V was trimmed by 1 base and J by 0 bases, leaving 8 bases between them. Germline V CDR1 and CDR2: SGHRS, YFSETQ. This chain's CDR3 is CASSLTDLAKNIQYF. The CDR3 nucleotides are TGCGCCAGCAGCTTGACGGACCTAGCCAAAAACATTCAGTACTTC. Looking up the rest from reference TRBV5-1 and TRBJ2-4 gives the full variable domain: KAGVTQTPRYLIKTRGQQVTLSCSPISGHRSVSWYQQTPGQGLQFLFEYFSETQRNKGNFPGRFSGRQFSNSRSEMNVSTLELGDSALYLCASSLTDLAKNIQYFGAGTRLSVL.

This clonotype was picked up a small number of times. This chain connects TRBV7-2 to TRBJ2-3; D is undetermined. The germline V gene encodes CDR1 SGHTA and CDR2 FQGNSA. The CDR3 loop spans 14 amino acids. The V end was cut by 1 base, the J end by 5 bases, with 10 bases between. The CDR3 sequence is CASSLVKAIDTQYF. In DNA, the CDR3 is TGTGCCAGCAGCTTAGTCAAAGCGATAGATACGCAGTATTTT. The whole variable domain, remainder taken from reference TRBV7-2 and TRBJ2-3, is GAGVSQSPSNKVTEKGKDVELRCDPISGHTALYWYRQSLGQGLEFLIYFQGNSAPDKSGLPSDRFSAERTGGSVSTLTIQRTQQEDSAVYLCASSLVKAIDTQYFGPGTRLTVL.

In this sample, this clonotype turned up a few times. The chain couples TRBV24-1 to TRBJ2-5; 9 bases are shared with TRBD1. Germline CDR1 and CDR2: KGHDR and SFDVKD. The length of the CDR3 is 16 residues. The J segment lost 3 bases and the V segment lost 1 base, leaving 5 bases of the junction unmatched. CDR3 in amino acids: CATSDFGTGTEETQYF. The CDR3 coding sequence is TGTGCCACCAGTGATTTCGGGACAGGGACTGAAGAGACCCAGTACTTC.

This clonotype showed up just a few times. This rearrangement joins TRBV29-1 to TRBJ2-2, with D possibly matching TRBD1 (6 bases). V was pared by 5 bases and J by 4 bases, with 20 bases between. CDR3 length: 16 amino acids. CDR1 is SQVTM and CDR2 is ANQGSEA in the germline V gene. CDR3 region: CSVNLQGKSPTGELFF. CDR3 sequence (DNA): TGCAGCGTTAACCTACAGGGTAAATCCCCCACCGGGGAGCTGTTTTTT.

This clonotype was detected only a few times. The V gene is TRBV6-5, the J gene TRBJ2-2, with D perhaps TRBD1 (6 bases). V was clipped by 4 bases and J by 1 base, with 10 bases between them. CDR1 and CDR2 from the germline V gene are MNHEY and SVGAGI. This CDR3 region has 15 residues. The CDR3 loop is CASSSLTGNTGELFF. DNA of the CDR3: TGTGCCAGCAGTTCCCTGACAGGGAACACCGGGGAGCTGTTTTTT.

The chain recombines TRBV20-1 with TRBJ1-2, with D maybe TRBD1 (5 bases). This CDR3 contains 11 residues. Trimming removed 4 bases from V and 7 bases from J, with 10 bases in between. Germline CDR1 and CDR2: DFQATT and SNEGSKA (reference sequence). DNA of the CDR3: TGCAGTGCTACAGGGCTGGCTGGCTACACCTTC. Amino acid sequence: CSATGLAGYTF.

CDR3 amino acids: CASSLALAVRDTQYF. The CDR3 region has the DNA TGTGCCAGCAGCTTAGCACTAGCGGTTAGGGATACGCAGTATTTT. The genes are TRBV5-5 and TRBJ2-3, with 8 bases matching TRBD2. The CDR3 totals 15 residues. Germline V gene lookup returns CDR1 SGHKS and CDR2 YYEKEE (reference sequence). After removal of 2 bases from V and 6 bases from J, the junction contained 8 bases not matched to a gene. Full variable domain (missing parts from reference TRBV5-5 and TRBJ2-3): DAGVTQSPTHLIKTRGQQVTLRCSPISGHKSVSWYQQVLGQGPQFIFQYYEKEERGRGNFPDRFSARQFPNYSSELNVNALLLGDSALYLCASSLALAVRDTQYFGPGTRLTVL.

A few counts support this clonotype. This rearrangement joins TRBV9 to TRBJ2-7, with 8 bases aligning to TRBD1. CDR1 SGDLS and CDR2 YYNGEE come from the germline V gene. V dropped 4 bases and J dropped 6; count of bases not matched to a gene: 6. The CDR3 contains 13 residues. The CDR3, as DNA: TGTGCCAGCAGCCCCCGGACAGGGCCCGAGCAGTACTTC. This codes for CASSPRTGPEQYF.

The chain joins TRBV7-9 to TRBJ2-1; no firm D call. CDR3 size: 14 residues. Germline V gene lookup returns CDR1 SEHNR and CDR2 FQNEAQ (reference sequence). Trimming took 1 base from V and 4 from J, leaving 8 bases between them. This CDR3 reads CASSLVSGYNEQFF. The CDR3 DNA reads TGTGCCAGCAGCTTAGTTTCCGGATACAATGAGCAGTTCTTC.

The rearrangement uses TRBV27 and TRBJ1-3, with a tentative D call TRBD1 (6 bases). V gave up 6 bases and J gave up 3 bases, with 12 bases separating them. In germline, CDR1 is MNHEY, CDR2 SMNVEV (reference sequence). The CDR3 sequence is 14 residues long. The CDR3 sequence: CASRKQGGGNTIYF. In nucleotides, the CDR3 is TGTGCCAGCAGGAAACAGGGCGGTGGAAACACCATATATTTT.

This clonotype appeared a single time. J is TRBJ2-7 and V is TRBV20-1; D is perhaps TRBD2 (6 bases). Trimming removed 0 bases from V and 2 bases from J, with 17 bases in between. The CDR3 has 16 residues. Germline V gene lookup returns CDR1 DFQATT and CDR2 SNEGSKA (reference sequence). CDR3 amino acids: CSARDYPGTGAYEQYF. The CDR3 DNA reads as TGCAGTGCTAGAGATTATCCGGGAACGGGGGCCTACGAGCAGTACTTC.

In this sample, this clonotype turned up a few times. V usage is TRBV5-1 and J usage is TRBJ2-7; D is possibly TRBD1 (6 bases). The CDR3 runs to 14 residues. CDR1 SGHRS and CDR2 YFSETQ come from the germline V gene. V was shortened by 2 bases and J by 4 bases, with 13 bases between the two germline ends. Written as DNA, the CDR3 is TGCGCCAGCAGCTTATCAGGGGTCAAGTACGAGCAGTACTTC. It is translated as CASSLSGVKYEQYF.

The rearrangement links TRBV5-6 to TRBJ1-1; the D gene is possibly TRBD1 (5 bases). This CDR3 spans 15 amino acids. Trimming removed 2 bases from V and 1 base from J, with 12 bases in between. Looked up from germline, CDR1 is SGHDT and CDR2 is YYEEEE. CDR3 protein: CASSFLGGANTEAFF. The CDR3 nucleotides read TGTGCCAGCAGCTTCCTTGGGGGAGCGAACACTGAAGCTTTCTTT.

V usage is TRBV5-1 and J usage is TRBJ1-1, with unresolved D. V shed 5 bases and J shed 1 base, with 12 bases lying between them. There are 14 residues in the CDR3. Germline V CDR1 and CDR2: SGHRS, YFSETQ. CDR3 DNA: TGCGCCAGCAGATCTCCCACAAGGAACACTGAAGCTTTCTTT. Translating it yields CASRSPTRNTEAFF.

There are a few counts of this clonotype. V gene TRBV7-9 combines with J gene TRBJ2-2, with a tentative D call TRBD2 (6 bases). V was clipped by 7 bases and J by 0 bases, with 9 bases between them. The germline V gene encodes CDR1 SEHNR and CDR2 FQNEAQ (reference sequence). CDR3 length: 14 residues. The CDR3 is CASTVAANTGELFF. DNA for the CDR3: TGTGCCAGCACCGTAGCGGCGAACACCGGGGAGCTGTTTTTT. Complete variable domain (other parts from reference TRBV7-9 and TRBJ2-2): DTGVSQNPRHKITKRGQNVTFRCDPISEHNRLYWYRQTLGQGPEFLTYFQNEAQLEKSRLLSDRFSAERPKGSFSTLEIQRTEQGDSAMYLCASTVAANTGELFFGEGSRLTVL.

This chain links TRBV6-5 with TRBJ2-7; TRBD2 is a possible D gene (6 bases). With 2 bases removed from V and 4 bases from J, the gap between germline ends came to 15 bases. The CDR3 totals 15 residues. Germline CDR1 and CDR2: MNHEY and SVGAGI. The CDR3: CASSYRYSAGYEQYF. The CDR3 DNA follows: TGTGCCAGCAGTTACCGTTATTCCGCGGGGTACGAGCAGTACTTC.

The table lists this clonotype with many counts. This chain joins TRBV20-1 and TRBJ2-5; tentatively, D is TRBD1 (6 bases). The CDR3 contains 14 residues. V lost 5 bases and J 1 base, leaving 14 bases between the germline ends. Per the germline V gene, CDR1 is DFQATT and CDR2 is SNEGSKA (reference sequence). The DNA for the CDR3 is TGCAGTGCTCTCCTCGGGACAACCCAAGAGACCCAGTACTTC. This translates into CSALLGTTQETQYF.

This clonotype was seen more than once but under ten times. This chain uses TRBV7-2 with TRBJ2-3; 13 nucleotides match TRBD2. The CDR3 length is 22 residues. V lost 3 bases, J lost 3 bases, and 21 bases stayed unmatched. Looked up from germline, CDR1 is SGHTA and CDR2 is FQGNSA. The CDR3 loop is CASSFQPLRTSGRLGVTDTQYF. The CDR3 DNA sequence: TGTGCCAGCAGCTTTCAACCCCTAAGGACTAGCGGGAGATTGGGTGTGACAGATACGCAGTATTTT.

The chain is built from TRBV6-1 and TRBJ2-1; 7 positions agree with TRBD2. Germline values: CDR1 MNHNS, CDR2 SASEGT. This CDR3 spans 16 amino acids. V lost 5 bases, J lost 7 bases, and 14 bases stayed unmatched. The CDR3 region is CASSHLAAGVGNEQFF. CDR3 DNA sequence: TGTGCCAGCAGTCATCTAGCGGCGGGGGTGGGAAATGAGCAGTTCTTC.

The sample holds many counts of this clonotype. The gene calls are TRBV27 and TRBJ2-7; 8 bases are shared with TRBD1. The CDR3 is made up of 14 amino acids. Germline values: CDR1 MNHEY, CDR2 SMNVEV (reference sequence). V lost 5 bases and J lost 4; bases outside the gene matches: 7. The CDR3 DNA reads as TGTGCCAGCAGTGTAGACAGGGGCGTATACGAGCAGTACTTC. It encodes CASSVDRGVYEQYF.

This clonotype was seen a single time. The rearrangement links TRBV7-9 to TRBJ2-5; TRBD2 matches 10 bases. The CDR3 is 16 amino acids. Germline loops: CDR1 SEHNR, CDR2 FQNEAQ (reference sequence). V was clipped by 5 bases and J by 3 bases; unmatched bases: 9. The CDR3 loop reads CASSPLAGWGEETQYF. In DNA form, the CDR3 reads TGTGCCAGCAGCCCACTAGCGGGATGGGGGGAAGAGACCCAGTACTTC.

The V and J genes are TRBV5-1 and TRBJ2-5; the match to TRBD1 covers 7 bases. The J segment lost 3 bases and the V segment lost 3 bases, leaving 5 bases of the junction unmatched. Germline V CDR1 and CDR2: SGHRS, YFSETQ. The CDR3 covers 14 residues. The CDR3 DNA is TGCGCCAGCAGCTCCGGGACAGTAAAAGAGACCCAGTACTTC. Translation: CASSSGTVKETQYF. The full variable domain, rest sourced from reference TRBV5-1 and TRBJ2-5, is KAGVTQTPRYLIKTRGQQVTLSCSPISGHRSVSWYQQTPGQGLQFLFEYFSETQRNKGNFPGRFSGRQFSNSRSEMNVSTLELGDSALYLCASSSGTVKETQYFGPGTRLLVL.

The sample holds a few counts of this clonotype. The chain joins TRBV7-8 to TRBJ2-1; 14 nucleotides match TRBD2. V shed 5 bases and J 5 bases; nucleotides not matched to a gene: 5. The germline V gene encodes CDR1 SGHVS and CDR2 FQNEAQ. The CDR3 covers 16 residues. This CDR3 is CASSVGLAGGDNEQFF. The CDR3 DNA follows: TGTGCCAGCAGCGTCGGACTAGCGGGGGGAGACAATGAGCAGTTCTTC.

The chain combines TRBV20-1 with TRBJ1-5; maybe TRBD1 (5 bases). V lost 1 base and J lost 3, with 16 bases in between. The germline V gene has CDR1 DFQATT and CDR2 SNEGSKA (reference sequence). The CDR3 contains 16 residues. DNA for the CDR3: TGCAGTGCTAGAGCGCAGGCAGGGAATGACAATCAGCCCCAGCATTTT. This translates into CSARAQAGNDNQPQHF.

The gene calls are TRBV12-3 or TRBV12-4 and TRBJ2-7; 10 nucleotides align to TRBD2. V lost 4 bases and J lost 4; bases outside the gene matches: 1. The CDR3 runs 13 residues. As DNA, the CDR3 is TGTGCCAGCAGTTCTAGCGGGAGATACGAGCAGTACTTC. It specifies CASSSSGRYEQYF.